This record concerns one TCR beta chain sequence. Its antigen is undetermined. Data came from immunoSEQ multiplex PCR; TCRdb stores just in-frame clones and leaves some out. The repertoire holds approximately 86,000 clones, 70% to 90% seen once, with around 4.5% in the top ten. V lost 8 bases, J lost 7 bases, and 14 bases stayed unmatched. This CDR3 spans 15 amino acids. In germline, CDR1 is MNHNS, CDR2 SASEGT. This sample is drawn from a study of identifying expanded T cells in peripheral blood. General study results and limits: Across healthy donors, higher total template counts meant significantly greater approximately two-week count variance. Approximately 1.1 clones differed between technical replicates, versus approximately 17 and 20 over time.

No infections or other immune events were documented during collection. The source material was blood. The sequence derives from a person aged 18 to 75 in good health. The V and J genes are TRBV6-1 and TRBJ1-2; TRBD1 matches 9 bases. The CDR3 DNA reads TGTGCCAGCCGGGACAGGGCGAACGGTGGTCGTGGCTACACCTTC. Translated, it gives CASRDRANGGRGYTF.